This TCR beta chain was recovered during a study of regulatory T cells in long-lasting Graves disease. Noted time point: newly diagnosed GD, antithyroid drugs for less than 3 months. PBMC RNA was the source of the TCR library. Building the TCR beta libraries relied on iRepertoire HTBI primers, and CDR3 regions underwent Arm-PCR. In the authors' methods: Identification of gene segments yielded around 64 TRBV and 13 to 15 TRBJ across samples. TCRdb ran MiXCR on the multiplex PCR reads and lists one entry per CDR3 protein. The V and J calls and clone size are TCRdb's, not the authors'. The profile covers under 700,000 distinct CDR3 sequences, with roughly a sixth appearing a single time and just under 25% taken by the ten largest. The study, taken as a whole, reports: TRBV28, TRBJ1-2 and TRBJ2-5 were favored in persistent disease. Persistent Graves' patients had lower TCR diversity than newly diagnosed ones.

This clonotype was seen only a few times. Antigen unknown. Trimming took 0 bases from V and 8 from J, leaving 9 bases between them. CDR1 SGHKS and CDR2 YYEKEE come from the germline V gene (reference sequence). The CDR3 runs to 14 residues. The data were also submitted as part of a second study, on T cells in Graves' hyperthyroidism and ophthalmopathy. As reported in that work: Ophthalmopathy and stable hyperthyroidism were told apart by a 13 V-J model.

The source was peripheral blood mononuclear cells (PBMCs), collected at new diagnosis, from a patient treated with antithyroid drugs. The source is a woman aged 35-65 years with Graves disease. J is TRBJ1-6 and V is TRBV5-5; no clear D. CDR3 nucleotides: TGTGCCAGCAGCTTGGCGGGAGAGCATTCACCCCTCCACTTT. Encoded protein: CASSLAGEHSPLHF. The whole variable domain, remainder taken from reference TRBV5-5 and TRBJ1-6, is DAGVTQSPTHLIKTRGQQVTLRCSPISGHKSVSWYQQVLGQGPQFIFQYYEKEERGRGNFPDRFSARQFPNYSSELNVNALLLGDSALYLCASSLAGEHSPLHFGNGTRLTVT.